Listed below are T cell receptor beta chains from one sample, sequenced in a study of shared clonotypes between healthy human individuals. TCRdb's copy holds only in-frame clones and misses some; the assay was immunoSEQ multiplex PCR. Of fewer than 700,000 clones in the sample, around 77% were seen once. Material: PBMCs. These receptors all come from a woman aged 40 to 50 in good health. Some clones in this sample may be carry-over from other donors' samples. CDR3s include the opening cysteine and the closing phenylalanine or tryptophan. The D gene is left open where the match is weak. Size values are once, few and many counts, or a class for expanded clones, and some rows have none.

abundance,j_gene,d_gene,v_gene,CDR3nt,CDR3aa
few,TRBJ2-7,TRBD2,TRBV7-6,TGTGCCAGCAGCTTAGGCTGGAGGGCTAGCGGGAGGCCCCCGGTCGAGCAGTACTTC,CASSLGWRASGRPPVEQYF
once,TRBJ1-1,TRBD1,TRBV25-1,TGTGCCAGCAGACAGGGGCTGAACACTGAAGCTTTCTTT,CASRQGLNTEAFF
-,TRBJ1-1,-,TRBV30,TGTGCCTGGAGTGTATTAACGGGCTCGAACACTGAAGCTTTCTTT,CAWSVLTGSNTEAFF
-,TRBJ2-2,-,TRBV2,TGTGCCACAAGGTCGGGGCTGGGGCGAATCGGGGAGCTGTTTTTT,CATRSGLGRIGELFF
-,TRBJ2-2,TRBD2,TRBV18,TGTGCCAGCTCACCAGAGACGGGAGGGCCCCCCGGGGAGCTGTTTTTT,CASSPETGGPPGELFF
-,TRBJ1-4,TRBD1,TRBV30,TGTGCCTGGAGCCCTGACAGGGGCATAACTAATGAAAAACTGTTTTTT,CAWSPDRGITNEKLFF
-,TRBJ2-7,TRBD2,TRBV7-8,TGTGCCAGCAGATTAGCGGGAGACTCCTACGAGCAGTACTTC,CASRLAGDSYEQYF
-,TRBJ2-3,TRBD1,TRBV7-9,TGTGCCAGCAGCTTCCCGGACAGGGGATTAGTTACGCAGTATTTT,CASSFPDRGLVTQYF
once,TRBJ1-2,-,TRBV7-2,TGTGCCAGCAGCGACCTGGGGGGGGTCTATGGCTACACCTTC,CASSDLGGVYGYTF
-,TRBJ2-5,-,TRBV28,TGTGCCTCCGGTCGGCGGACGGATCAAGAGACCCAGTACTTC,CASGRRTDQETQYF
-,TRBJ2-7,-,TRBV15,TGTGCCACCAGCAGAGTGCTAGACAGCGAGCAGTACTTC,CATSRVLDSEQYF
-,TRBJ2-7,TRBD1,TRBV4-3,TGCGCCAGCAGCCAGATGACAGGGGTTGTTCACGAGCAGTACTTC,CASSQMTGVVHEQYF
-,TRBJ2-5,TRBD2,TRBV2,TGTGCCAGCAGGCTAGCGGGAAGCGAGACCCAGTACTTC,CASRLAGSETQYF
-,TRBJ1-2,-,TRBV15,TGTGCCACCAGCAGATTCCCCACATGGCGTGATCGGGACACCTTC,CATSRFPTWRDRDTF
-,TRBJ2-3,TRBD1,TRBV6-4,TGTGCCAGCAGGGGGAACAGGGGGCAATTGAAGGCAGATACGCAGTATTTT,CASRGNRGQLKADTQYF
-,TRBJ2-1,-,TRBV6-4,TGTGCCAGCAGTGACGGGGCGGCAAGCTCCTACAATGAGCAGTTCTTC,CASSDGAASSYNEQFF
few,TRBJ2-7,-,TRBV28,TGTGCCAGCAGTGACCCGAACCGCGAGCAGTACTTC,CASSDPNREQYF
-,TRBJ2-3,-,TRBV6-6,TGTGCCAGCAACCATCCGGACAGAGATACGCAGTATTTT,CASNHPDRDTQYF
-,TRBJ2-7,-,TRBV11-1,TGTGCCAGCAGCTTAGACGGGACGATACCAGGGCCGCGGTCCGAGCAGTACTTC,CASSLDGTIPGPRSEQYF
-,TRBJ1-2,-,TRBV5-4,TGTGCCAGCGGCGGACAGCTTTCGTTTGGCTACACCTTC,CASGGQLSFGYTF
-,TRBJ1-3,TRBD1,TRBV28,TGTGCCAGCAGTTCAGGGGGCTCTGGAAACACCATATATTTT,CASSSGGSGNTIYF
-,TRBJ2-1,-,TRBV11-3,TGTGCCAGCAGCTTAGCTCGTGGTAGCGACAATGAGCAGTTCTTC,CASSLARGSDNEQFF
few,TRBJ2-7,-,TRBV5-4,TGTGCCAGCAGCGGAATGACAGGCAGCTCCTACGAGCAGTACTTC,CASSGMTGSSYEQYF
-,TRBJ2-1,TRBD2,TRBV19,TGTGCCAGTAGTAGGACTAGCGGGACTCACAATGAGCAGTTCTTC,CASSRTSGTHNEQFF
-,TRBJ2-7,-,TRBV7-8,TGTGCCAGCAGCTTAGTATCCGTTCCCTACGAGCAGTACTTC,CASSLVSVPYEQYF
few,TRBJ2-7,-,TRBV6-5,TGTGCCAGCAGTTACTCGATAGGTTGGTCGGACGAGCAGTACTTC,CASSYSIGWSDEQYF
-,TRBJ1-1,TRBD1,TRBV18,TGTGCCAGCTCACCTAGACAGGGGGTTGAAGCTTTCTTT,CASSPRQGVEAFF
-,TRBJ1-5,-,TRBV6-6,TGTGCCAGCAGCCAACTTGGAAGCAATCAGCCCCAGCATTTT,CASSQLGSNQPQHF
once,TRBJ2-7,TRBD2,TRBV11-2,TGTGCCAGCAGCCCCATAGCGGGGGCCCTCTACGAGCAGTACTTC,CASSPIAGALYEQYF
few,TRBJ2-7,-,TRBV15,TGTGCCACCAGCAGAGGGGGGCGGGAACAGAAGTACTTC,CATSRGGREQKYF
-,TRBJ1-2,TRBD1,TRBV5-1,TGCGCCAGCAGCTTGGCGGGGGGGACAGTCTATGGCTACACCTTC,CASSLAGGTVYGYTF
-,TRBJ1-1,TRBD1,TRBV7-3,TGTGCCAGCAGCGACGGGACAGCGAACACTGAAGCTTTCTTT,CASSDGTANTEAFF
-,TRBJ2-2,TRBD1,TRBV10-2,TGCGCCAGCAGCGACAGGGGGCGCACCGGGGAGCTGTTTTTT,CASSDRGRTGELFF
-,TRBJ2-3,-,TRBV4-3,TGCGCCAGCAGCCAAGATCCTAGCAGCCAGTCAGATACGCAGTATTTT,CASSQDPSSQSDTQYF
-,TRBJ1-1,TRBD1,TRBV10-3,TGTGCCATCAGTGCTGCCAGGGGGGGGTCTGAAGCTTTCTTT,CAISAARGGSEAFF
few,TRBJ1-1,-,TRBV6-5,TGTGCCAGCAGTTACGAGGGCACTGAAGCTTTCTTT,CASSYEGTEAFF
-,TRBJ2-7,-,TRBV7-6,TGTGCCAGCAGCTTAAGCGAGGGCGAGCAGTACTTC,CASSLSEGEQYF
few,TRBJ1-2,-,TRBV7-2,TGTGCCAGCAGCCGCGCAGGGACGGACCAGAGGGGCTACACCTTC,CASSRAGTDQRGYTF
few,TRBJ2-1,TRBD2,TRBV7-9,TGTGCCAGCAGGACCCGGACTAGCGAAAATGAGCAGTTCTTC,CASRTRTSENEQFF
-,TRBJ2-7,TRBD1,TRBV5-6,TGTGCCAGCAGCGAAACAGGGGCTACCTACGAGCAGTACTTC,CASSETGATYEQYF
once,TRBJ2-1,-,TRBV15,TGTGCCACCAGCAGGCGCGTAGCGGCCTCCTACAATGAGCAGTTCTTC,CATSRRVAASYNEQFF
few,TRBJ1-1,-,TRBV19,TGTGCCAGTAGTATACAGGGGCACGGCACTGAAGCTTTCTTT,CASSIQGHGTEAFF
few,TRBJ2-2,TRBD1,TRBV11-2,TGTGCCAGCAGCTTAGGAGGCAGGGGGTGGCCCGGGGAGCTGTTTTTT,CASSLGGRGWPGELFF
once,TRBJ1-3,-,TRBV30,TGTGCCTGGAGTGTAGGGGGTTCTGGAAACACCATATATTTT,CAWSVGGSGNTIYF
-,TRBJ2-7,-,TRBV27,TGTGCCAGCAGTAGTTTGGGGGGCGGAGAACTATACGAGCAGTACTTC,CASSSLGGGELYEQYF